Described below is a single TCR beta chain sequence and its context. What this receptor recognizes is not known. No base quality information exists; no much larger clone differs at one position. These data are taken from a study of graft-versus-host responses after intestinal transplantation (dated by TCRdb to the early 2020s). Context from the whole study: Multivisceral, liver-intestinal, or isolated intestinal transplants were received by the recipients. Anti-thymocyte globulin induction was given to all recipients, followed by maintenance tacrolimus and steroids for approximately three years. After intestinal transplantation, graft-versus-host and host-versus-graft alloreactive T cell clones were followed in the graft, circulation and bone marrow using bulk TCR-beta CDR3 sequencing. Alloreactive clones were identified by sequencing pre-transplant mixed lymphocyte reaction products and comparing them with unstimulated pre-transplant donor and recipient T cells. The cohort enrolled around 23 intestinal transplant recipients including one retransplant, and 3 patients lacking pretransplant specimens were excluded. A peak of at least 4% donor T cells among recipient peripheral blood mononuclear cells was the definition used for donor T cell macrochimerism. Rather than going through the commercial service, samples from a few later patients were sequenced in-house on an Illumina MiSeq and processed with MiXCR.

Overall results and qualifications from the work: Early after transplant, peak levels of circulating GvH clones were associated with declines in HvG clones. The relatively low number and heterogeneity of intestinal transplant patients limited the conclusions. GvH clones were found in recipient bone marrow, and some of the GvH clones appeared earlier in ileal mucosa or blood, which is consistent with an intestinal mucosal origin. High GvH to HvG T cell clonal ratios were observed in the allografts of patients with donor T cell macrochimerism.

Receptor libraries were prepared by the immunoSEQ multiplex PCR assay. For most patients, genomic DNA was subjected to high-throughput TCR-beta CDR3 sequencing by Adaptive Biotechnologies. On the study's bioinformatics: TCR sequencing data for more than 15 patients were retrieved from Adaptive's ImmunoSEQ software; a few other patients were processed with MiXCR and VDJtools. CDR3 nucleotide sequences shared between donor and recipient were removed because their origin could not be assigned. To count as alloreactive, a clone needed at least 2-fold expansion over unstimulated cells and a minimum CFSE-low frequency of 0.002% (template counts) or 0.001% (read counts). A clone was considered mappable if detected in the sequenced pre-transplant spleen, lymph node, or MLR CFSE-low populations of the donor or recipient. Cumulative frequency of alloreactive clones was calculated as a percentage of all sequences weighted by copy number. In its TCRdb copy, this immuneACCESS table keeps in-frame sequences only and misses some clones. Where compared with another copy, unresolved V genes explain less than half of these, and the others have no known cause. V and J calls and clone size come straight from that table; D and trimming were deduced from the DNA. The sample yields around 11,000 clones; less than 80% were counted once. The leading ten clones occupy 10% of the sample.

V loses 5 bases at its end and J loses 3 bases; junction bases beyond the gene matches: 5. Its CDR3 holds 15 amino acids, cysteine through phenylalanine. Solely the CDR3 DNA is kept, with 45 bases framed from the first base. CDR1 is given as LNHDA and CDR2 as SQIVND, both from the germline V gene (reference sequence). To isolate intraepithelial and lamina propria lymphocytes from graft specimens, dithiothreitol, EDTA incubations and collagenase D digestion were used. Serial intestinal graft biopsy specimens collected up to 600 days after transplant underwent bulk TCR-beta sequencing. Sequenced here: ileum tissue, sampled 23 days after intestinal transplant. Rearrangement joined TRBV19 to TRBJ1-5, and TRBD1 matches 9 of the central bases. The TCR comes from a human patient who received an intestinal transplant, so some T cells may come from the graft donor. The base sequence is TGTGCCAGTAGTGAACAGGGGGCTCCCAATCAGCCCCAGCATTTT. Its protein product is CASSEQGAPNQPQHF. When the CDR3 is completed using the reference TRBV19 and TRBJ1-5 genes on either side, the full variable domain is DGGITQSPKYLFRKEGQNVTLSCEQNLNHDAMYWYRQDPGQGLRLIYYSQIVNDFQKGDIAEGYSVSREKKESFPLTVTSAQKNPTAFYLCASSEQGAPNQPQHFGDGTRLSIL.